What follows are 22 T cell receptor beta chains derived from one specimen sequenced in a study of patients and donors after allogeneic stem cell transplantation. TCRdb reanalysed the RT-PCR reads using MiXCR and keeps one entry per CDR3 protein. Here the sample spans roughly 41,000 distinct CDR3 sequences, about 31% being singletons. The sequenced material came from blood, either unsorted or a sorted T cell fraction (not recorded which). These receptors were obtained from a human donor who was either an allogeneic HSCT recipient or a stem cell or donor lymphocyte infusion donor (not recorded which). It is not recorded whose cells these are; they may come from a transplant donor.

CDR3 loop: CASSLERGRNEKLFF. Here the CDR3 DNA reads TGCGCCAGCAGCTTGGAGAGGGGCCGTAATGAAAAACTGTTTTTT. This sequence joins TRBV5-1 and TRBJ1-4, with TRBD1 as a possible D gene (5 bases). Per the germline V gene, CDR1 is SGHRS and CDR2 is YFSETQ. The CDR3 totals 15 residues. V lost 0 bases and J lost 4, with 10 bases in between. The full variable domain, rest sourced from reference TRBV5-1 and TRBJ1-4, is KAGVTQTPRYLIKTRGQQVTLSCSPISGHRSVSWYQQTPGQGLQFLFEYFSETQRNKGNFPGRFSGRQFSNSRSEMNVSTLELGDSALYLCASSLERGRNEKLFFGSGTQLSVL.

The sample holds a few counts of this clonotype. The chain couples TRBV29-1 to TRBJ1-1; the D is unclear. V lost 3 bases, J lost 6 bases, and 17 bases lay in between. The germline gives CDR1 SQVTM, CDR2 ANQGSEA. The CDR3 length is 14 residues. The CDR3 region is CSVDRAGFGSEAFF. CDR3 DNA sequence: TGCAGCGTTGACAGAGCTGGATTTGGATCTGAAGCTTTCTTT.

The rearrangement joins TRBV5-1 to TRBJ2-2; D is possibly TRBD1 (6 bases). Per the germline V gene, CDR1 is SGHRS and CDR2 is YFSETQ. Trimming stripped 4 bases from V and 7 bases from J, with 14 bases between. This CDR3 is 14 amino acids long. The CDR3 sequence: CASSPTTGHGELFF. The CDR3 nucleotides are TGCGCCAGCAGCCCGACCACAGGGCACGGGGAGCTGTTTTTT.

This clonotype was counted a few times. The chain carries TRBV7-2 and TRBJ1-4, with 8 bases identical to TRBD1. The CDR3 is made up of 15 amino acids. Germline V gene data show CDR1 as SGHTA and CDR2 as FQGNSA. V gave up 3 bases and J gave up 4 bases; unmatched junction bases: 4. The CDR3 sequence: CASSFQGAGNEKLFF. As DNA, the CDR3 is TGTGCCAGCAGCTTCCAGGGGGCGGGTAATGAAAAACTGTTTTTT. The full variable domain, its missing parts supplied by reference TRBV7-2 and TRBJ1-4, is GAGVSQSPSNKVTEKGKDVELRCDPISGHTALYWYRQSLGQGLEFLIYFQGNSAPDKSGLPSDRFSAERTGGSVSTLTIQRTQQEDSAVYLCASSFQGAGNEKLFFGSGTQLSVL.

The chain combines TRBV20-1 with TRBJ2-7, with no clear D. The CDR3 contains 14 residues. Trimming shortened V by 1 base and J by 3 bases, and 13 bases separated the two germline ends. The germline V gene has CDR1 DFQATT and CDR2 SNEGSKA (reference sequence). The CDR3 is CSARVWGSDYEQYF. CDR3 coding DNA: TGCAGTGCTAGAGTTTGGGGTTCTGACTACGAGCAGTACTTC.

The chain employs TRBV12-3 or TRBV12-4 and TRBJ1-5; D perhaps matches TRBD1 (5 bases). Between the trimmed V and J ends, which lost 3 bases and 1 base, there was a span of 7 bases. This CDR3 spans 14 amino acids. In nucleotides, the CDR3 is TGTGCCAGCAGTTTTCAGGGAAGCAATCAGCCCCAGCATTTT. Amino acids: CASSFQGSNQPQHF.

This clonotype was counted once. This chain uses TRBV4-1 with TRBJ2-2, with D unresolved. V gave up 4 bases and J gave up 8 bases, with 8 bases separating them. The CDR3 loop spans 12 amino acids. CDR1 is MGHRA, CDR2 YSYEKL, per germline. In DNA, the CDR3 is TGCGCCAGCAGCCCTGTAGGGGGGGAGCTGTTTTTT. This gives the protein CASSPVGGELFF.

The chain employs TRBV28 and TRBJ1-6; 8 nucleotides match TRBD1. CDR3 size: 17 residues. Germline V gives CDR1 MDHEN, CDR2 SYDVKM. V lost 6 bases to trimming and J lost 4 bases; unmatched junction nucleotides: 11. The CDR3 is CASRSSGTGPYNSPLHF. For the CDR3, the DNA is TGTGCCAGCAGATCCTCTGGGACAGGTCCTTATAATTCACCCCTCCACTTT.

Worth noting for this clonotype: Its ends do not fully match the called genes, so a read error is possible. The V call is TRBV12-3 or TRBV12-4, the J call TRBJ2-7, with D possibly TRBD2 on 5 matching bases. The CDR3 spans 13 residues. CDR3 sequence: CASSLGSSSDCDF. The CDR3 DNA follows: TGTGCCAGCAGTTTGGGGAGTAGCAGCGATTGCGACTTC.

This clonotype was observed a few times. This chain joins TRBV20-1 and TRBJ2-5, with TRBD2 matching over 11 bases. Germline V gene lookup returns CDR1 DFQATT and CDR2 SNEGSKA (reference sequence). This CDR3 comprises 13 residues. The CDR3 DNA reads TGCAGCCTAGCGGGAGGTTACCAAGAGACCCAGTACTTC. Its protein is CSLAGGYQETQYF.

This chain connects TRBV7-2 to TRBJ2-2; unclear D gene. Trimming stripped 4 bases from V and 6 bases from J, with 12 bases between. The germline V gene has CDR1 SGHTA and CDR2 FQGNSA. The CDR3 loop spans 14 amino acids. The CDR3 region is CASSSRLPPGELFF. CDR3 nucleotides: TGTGCCAGCAGCTCCCGACTTCCTCCCGGGGAGCTGTTTTTT. The full variable domain, in which reference TRBV7-2 and TRBJ2-2 provide the parts outside the CDR3, is GAGVSQSPSNKVTEKGKDVELRCDPISGHTALYWYRQSLGQGLEFLIYFQGNSAPDKSGLPSDRFSAERTGGSVSTLTIQRTQQEDSAVYLCASSSRLPPGELFFGEGSRLTVL.

CDR3 nucleotides: TGTGCCAGCAGTTTACGGGCGGGAGGGCCTTTAGATACGCAGTATTTT. It is translated as CASSLRAGGPLDTQYF. The chain combines TRBV28 with TRBJ2-3; 9 bases line up with TRBD2. Per the germline V gene, CDR1 is MDHEN and CDR2 is SYDVKM. The CDR3 loop spans 16 amino acids. J gave up 5 bases and V 2 bases, and 8 bases lay outside the gene matches.

This chain joins TRBV7-3 and TRBJ2-6; the D gene could be TRBD1 or TRBD2 (5 bases each). This CDR3 contains 16 residues. Per germline, CDR1 SGHTA and CDR2 FQGTGA. The V end lost 5 bases, the J end lost 0 bases, and 11 bases lay between the germline ends. For the CDR3, the DNA is TGTGCCAGCAGCCGGGACGGGTACTCTGGGGCCAACGTCCTGACTTTC. Protein product: CASSRDGYSGANVLTF.

This clonotype appeared a few times. This rearrangement joins TRBV5-1 to TRBJ1-2, with 7 positions matching TRBD1. This CDR3 has 14 residues. The V gene's germline CDR1 is SGHRS and CDR2 YFSETQ. J lost 4 bases, V lost 0 bases, and 3 bases had no gene match. The CDR3 protein is CASSLEQGFYGYTF. The CDR3, as DNA: TGCGCCAGCAGCTTGGAACAGGGGTTCTATGGCTACACCTTC.

The chain uses TRBV5-1 and TRBJ2-7, with D possibly being TRBD1 (6 bases). CDR1 and CDR2 (germline): SGHRS, YFSETQ. CDR3 size: 17 residues. Trimming cost V 4 bases and J 2 bases, with 22 bases left between them. The CDR3 DNA reads TGCGCCAGCAGCATCGGGACACCGGCAGCTCGAACCTACGAGCAGTACTTC. Protein sequence: CASSIGTPAARTYEQYF.

This clonotype was detected a few times. The J gene is TRBJ2-5, the V gene TRBV9; D is ambiguous. This CDR3 contains 14 residues. The ends were cut back, 4 bases at V and 5 bases at J, with 15 bases in the middle. Germline CDR1 reads SGDLS; CDR2 reads YYNGEE. CDR3 amino acids: CASSPNSAWETQYF. CDR3 bases: TGTGCCAGCAGCCCCAATTCTGCCTGGGAGACCCAGTACTTC.

V is TRBV5-1 and J is TRBJ2-1; tentative D call: TRBD2 (6 bases). There are 17 residues in the CDR3. V lost 2 bases to trimming and J lost 0 bases, with 15 bases between them. Germline CDR1 SGHRS, CDR2 YFSETQ. This CDR3 is CASSFRGSLSSYNEQFF. As DNA, the CDR3 is TGCGCCAGCAGCTTTCGGGGGAGCCTAAGCTCCTACAATGAGCAGTTCTTC.

This clonotype was picked up many times. J is TRBJ1-1 and V is TRBV5-1, with 11 bases aligning to TRBD1. Losses at the gene ends were 3 bases for V and 2 bases for J; bases not matched to a gene: 9. The germline V gene encodes CDR1 SGHRS and CDR2 YFSETQ. This CDR3 has 17 residues. CDR3 nucleotide sequence: TGCGCCAGCAGCTGGCACCGGGACAGGGGGGAAAACACTGAAGCTTTCTTT. Amino acid sequence: CASSWHRDRGENTEAFF.

The chain links TRBV27 to TRBJ2-3; the D gene is possibly TRBD1 (5 bases). CDR1 is MNHEY, CDR2 SMNVEV, per germline (reference sequence). Trimming took off 4 bases at V and 2 bases at J, with 19 bases between the two ends. CDR3 length equals 17 residues. The CDR3 bases are TGTGCCAGCAGTTCTTATCGGGCAGGGCGATTCACAGATACGCAGTATTTT. This sequence encodes CASSSYRAGRFTDTQYF.

This clonotype has at least ten counts. The CDR3 DNA reads as TGTGCCAGCAGCGAGGGACCAGGACAGGGTATTCGTGGCTACACCTTC. Its translation is CASSEGPGQGIRGYTF. This chain links TRBV2 with TRBJ1-2; TRBD1 matches 8 bases. Germline V gives CDR1 SNHLY, CDR2 FYNNEI. The J segment lost 7 bases and the V segment lost 6 bases, leaving 16 bases of the junction unmatched. CDR3 length: 16 residues.

The rearrangement joins TRBV24-1 to TRBJ1-1, with D tentatively TRBD1 (6 bases). The CDR3 spans 15 residues. Germline loops: CDR1 KGHDR, CDR2 SFDVKD. Trimming took off 3 bases at V and 4 bases at J, with 14 bases between the two ends. DNA for the CDR3: TGTGCCACCAGTGATCCAAATCAGGGGAGCACTGAAGCTTTCTTT. Translated: CATSDPNQGSTEAFF.

The rearrangement joins TRBV29-1 to TRBJ2-2; tentative D call: TRBD2 (5 bases). The CDR3 is made up of 13 amino acids. Trimming took off 5 bases at V and 7 bases at J, with 14 bases between the two ends. From germline, CDR1 is SQVTM and CDR2 ANQGSEA. CDR3 coding DNA: TGCAGCGTTAAAACTGACCGGGGCGGGGAGCTGTTTTTT. This gives the protein CSVKTDRGGELFF.